This TCR beta chain was sequenced for a study of control samples from healthy donors and cancer patients. Here immunoSEQ multiplex PCR was the method, and the copy in TCRdb shows in-frame clones only, minus some. This table has roughly 99,000 clones, around 82% appearing once. Trimming shortened V by 4 bases and J by 7 bases, and 10 bases separated the two germline ends. CDR1 and CDR2 from the germline V gene are SGHVS and FQNEAQ. This CDR3 has 13 amino acids. This receptor was identified in a man in his 60s in good health. Sequences were obtained from blood. V and J are TRBV7-8 and TRBJ1-4; D uncertain. CDR3 DNA sequence: TGTGCCAGCAGCTACCTGGGTCCTGAAAAACTGTTTTTT. This gives the protein CASSYLGPEKLFF.